A selection of T cell receptor beta chains follows, all from one sample in a study of T cell repertoires in cytomegalovirus infection. For these TCRs, the target antigens are not known. TCRdb called the reads again in MiXCR, with one record for every CDR3 protein. This repertoire shows 700,000 to 950,000 distinct CDR3 sequences, about 33% found once; its top ten account for 12%. The sample in question was cultured CD8+ T cells from PBMCs, obtained from culture after CMV antigen stimulation. All receptors derive from a human donor in good health (CMV status not recorded). Some clones in this sample may be carry-over from other donors' samples. The CDR3 runs from the conserved cysteine through the conserved F or W. Each record gives: J gene, D gene, V gene, clone size, CDR3 DNA, CDR3 protein. The D gene is left open where the match is weak. Clone size is not always given. Where it is, it says once, few, many or a class for expanded clones.

TRBJ1-2,-,TRBV5-5,few,TGTGCCAGCAGCTTGGACGGGGCTCCTTTCTATGGCTACACCTTC,CASSLDGAPFYGYTF
TRBJ2-5,-,TRBV6-1,-,TGTGCCAGCAGTTACGTAGCGACCCAGTACTTC,CASSYVATQYF
TRBJ1-4,-,TRBV27,few,TGTGCCAGCAGTCCACCCCCGGGTAGCCTTAATGAAAAACTGTTTTTT,CASSPPPGSLNEKLFF
TRBJ1-5,-,TRBV7-2,-,TGTGCCAGCAGCTTCATAAATCAGCCCCAGCATTTT,CASSFINQPQHF
TRBJ2-3,TRBD1,TRBV6-1,few,TGTGCCAGCAGTGAAGCTGAACAGGGGGATACGCAGTATTTT,CASSEAEQGDTQYF
TRBJ1-1,-,TRBV7-2,many,TGTGCCAGCACCACCTTACAGGCGAACACTGAAGCTTTCTTT,CASTTLQANTEAFF
TRBJ1-5,-,TRBV19,once,TGTGCCAGTAGTATGGCTTGGGCCGATAGCAATCAGCCCCAGCATTTT,CASSMAWADSNQPQHF
TRBJ2-3,-,TRBV7-9,-,TGTGCCAGCAGCTCCCGAGCGGCAGATACGCAGTATTTT,CASSSRAADTQYF
TRBJ2-5,-,TRBV10-2,few,TGCGCCAGCAGCAGACTGAGAGCGGAGACCCAGTACTTC,CASSRLRAETQYF
TRBJ2-3,-,TRBV11-2,few,TGTGCCAGCAATCACGCGGGTAGCACAGATACGCAGTATTTT,CASNHAGSTDTQYF
TRBJ2-2,-,TRBV5-4,-,TGTGCCAGCAGCGACTACGAGGGGCTTGTCGGGGAGCTGTTTTTT,CASSDYEGLVGELFF
TRBJ2-1,-,TRBV20-1,-,TGCAGTGCTACCCGTCAGGGGGAGGGGGTGTACAATGAGCAGTTCTTC,CSATRQGEGVYNEQFF